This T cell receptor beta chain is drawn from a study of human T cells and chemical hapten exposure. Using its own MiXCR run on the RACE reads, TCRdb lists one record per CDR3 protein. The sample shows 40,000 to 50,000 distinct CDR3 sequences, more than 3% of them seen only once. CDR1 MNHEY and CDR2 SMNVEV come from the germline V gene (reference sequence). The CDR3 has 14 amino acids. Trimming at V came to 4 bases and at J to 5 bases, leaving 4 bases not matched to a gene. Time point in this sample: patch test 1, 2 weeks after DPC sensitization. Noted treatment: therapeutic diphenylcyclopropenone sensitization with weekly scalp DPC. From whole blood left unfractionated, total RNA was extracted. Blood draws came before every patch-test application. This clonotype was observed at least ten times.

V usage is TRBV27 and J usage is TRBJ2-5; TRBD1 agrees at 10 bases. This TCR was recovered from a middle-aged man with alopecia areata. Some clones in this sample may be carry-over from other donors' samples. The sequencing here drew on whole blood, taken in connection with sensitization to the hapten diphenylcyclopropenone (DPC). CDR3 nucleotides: TGTGCCAGCAGTTGGGACAGGGGTACGGAGACCCAGTACTTC. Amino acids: CASSWDRGTETQYF.